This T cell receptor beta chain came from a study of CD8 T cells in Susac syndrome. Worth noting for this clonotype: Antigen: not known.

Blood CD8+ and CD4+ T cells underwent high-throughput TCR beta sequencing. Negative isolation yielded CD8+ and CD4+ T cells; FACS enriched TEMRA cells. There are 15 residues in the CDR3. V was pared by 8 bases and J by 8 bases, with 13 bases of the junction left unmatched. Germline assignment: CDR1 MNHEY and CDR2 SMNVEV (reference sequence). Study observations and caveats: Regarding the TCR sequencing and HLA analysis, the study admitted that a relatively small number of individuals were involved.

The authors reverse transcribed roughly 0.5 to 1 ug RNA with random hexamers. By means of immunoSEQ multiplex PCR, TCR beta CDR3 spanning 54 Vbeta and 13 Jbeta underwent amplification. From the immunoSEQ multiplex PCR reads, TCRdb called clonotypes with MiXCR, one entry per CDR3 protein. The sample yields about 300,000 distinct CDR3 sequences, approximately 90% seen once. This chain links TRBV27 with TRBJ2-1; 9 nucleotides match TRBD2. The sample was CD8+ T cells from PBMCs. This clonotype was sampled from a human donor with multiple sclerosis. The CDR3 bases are TGTGCCAGCGGGTTTACGAGGGTAGCGGGAGATGAGCAGTTCTTC. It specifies CASGFTRVAGDEQFF.